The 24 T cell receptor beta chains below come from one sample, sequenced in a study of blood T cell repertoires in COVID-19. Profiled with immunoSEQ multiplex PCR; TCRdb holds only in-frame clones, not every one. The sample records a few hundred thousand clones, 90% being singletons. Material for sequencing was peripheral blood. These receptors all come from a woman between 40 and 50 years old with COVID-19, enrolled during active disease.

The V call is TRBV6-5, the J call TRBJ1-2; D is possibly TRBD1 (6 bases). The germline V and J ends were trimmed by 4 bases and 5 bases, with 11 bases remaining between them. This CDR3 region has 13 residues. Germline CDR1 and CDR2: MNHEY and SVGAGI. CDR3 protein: CASSFAGEYGYTF. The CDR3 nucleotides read TGTGCCAGCAGTTTTGCAGGGGAGTATGGCTACACCTTC.

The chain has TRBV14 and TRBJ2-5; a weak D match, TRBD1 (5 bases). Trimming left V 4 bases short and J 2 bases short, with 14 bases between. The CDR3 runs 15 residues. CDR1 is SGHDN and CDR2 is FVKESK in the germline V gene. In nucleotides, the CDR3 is TGTGCCAGCAGCCTATTCAGGGCTGAACAAGAGACCCAGTACTTC. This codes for CASSLFRAEQETQYF.

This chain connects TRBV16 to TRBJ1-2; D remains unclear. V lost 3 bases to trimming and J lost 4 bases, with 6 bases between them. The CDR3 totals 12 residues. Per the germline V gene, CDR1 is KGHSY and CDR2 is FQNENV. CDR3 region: CASSQGGYGYTF. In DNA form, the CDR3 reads TGTGCCAGCAGCCAGGGAGGCTATGGCTACACCTTC.

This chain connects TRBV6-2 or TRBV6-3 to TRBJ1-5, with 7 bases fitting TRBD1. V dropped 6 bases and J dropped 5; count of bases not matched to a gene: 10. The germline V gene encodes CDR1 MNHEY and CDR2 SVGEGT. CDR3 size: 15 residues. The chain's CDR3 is CASRPFGTVHQPQHF. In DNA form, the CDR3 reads TGTGCCAGCAGACCTTTTGGGACAGTTCATCAGCCCCAGCATTTT.

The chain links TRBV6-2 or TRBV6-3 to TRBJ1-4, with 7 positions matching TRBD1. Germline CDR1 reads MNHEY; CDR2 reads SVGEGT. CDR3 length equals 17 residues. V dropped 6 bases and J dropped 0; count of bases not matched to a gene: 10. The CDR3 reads CASSRRDSHSTNEKLFF. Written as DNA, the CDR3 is TGTGCCAGCAGCCGCCGGGACAGCCACTCAACTAATGAAAAACTGTTTTTT.

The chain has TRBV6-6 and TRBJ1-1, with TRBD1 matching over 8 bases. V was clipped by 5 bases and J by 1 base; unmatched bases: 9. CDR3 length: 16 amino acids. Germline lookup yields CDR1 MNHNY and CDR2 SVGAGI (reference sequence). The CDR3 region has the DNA TGTGCCAGCAGTCCAACCGCCGGGACAGGGAACACTGAAGCTTTCTTT. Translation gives CASSPTAGTGNTEAFF.

The CDR3 bases are TGTGCCAGCAGTTATGTACTCGACAATGAGCAGTTCTTC. Amino acid sequence: CASSYVLDNEQFF. V and J are TRBV6-6 and TRBJ2-1; D gene uncertain. CDR1 MNHNY and CDR2 SVGAGI come from the germline V gene (reference sequence). The length of the CDR3 is 13 residues. Trimming left V 3 bases short and J 5 bases short, with 8 bases between.

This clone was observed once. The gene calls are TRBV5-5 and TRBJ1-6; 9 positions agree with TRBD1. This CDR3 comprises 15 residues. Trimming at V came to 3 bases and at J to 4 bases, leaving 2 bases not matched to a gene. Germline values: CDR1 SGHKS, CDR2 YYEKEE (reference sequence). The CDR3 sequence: CASSSGQGYNSPLHF. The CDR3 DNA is TGTGCCAGCAGCTCAGGACAGGGGTATAATTCACCCCTCCACTTT.

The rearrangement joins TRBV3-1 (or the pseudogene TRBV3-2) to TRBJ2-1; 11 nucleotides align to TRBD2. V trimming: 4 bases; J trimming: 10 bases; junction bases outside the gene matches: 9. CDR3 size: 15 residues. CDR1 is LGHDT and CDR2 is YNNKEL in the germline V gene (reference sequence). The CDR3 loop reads CASSPYSGGAIEQFF. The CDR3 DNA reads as TGTGCCAGCAGCCCGTATAGCGGGGGGGCCATCGAGCAGTTCTTC.

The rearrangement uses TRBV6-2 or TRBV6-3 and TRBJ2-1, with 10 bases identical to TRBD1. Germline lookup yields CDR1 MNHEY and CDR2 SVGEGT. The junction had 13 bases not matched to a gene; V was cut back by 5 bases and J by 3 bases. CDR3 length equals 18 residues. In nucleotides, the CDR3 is TGTGCCAGCAGTAACTTCTTCTTGGGACAGGGGATCTACAATGAGCAGTTCTTC. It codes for CASSNFFLGQGIYNEQFF.

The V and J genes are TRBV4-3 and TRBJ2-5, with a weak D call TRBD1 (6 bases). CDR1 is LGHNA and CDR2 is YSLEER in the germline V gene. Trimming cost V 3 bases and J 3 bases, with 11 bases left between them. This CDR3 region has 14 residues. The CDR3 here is CASSQEHREETQYF. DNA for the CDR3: TGCGCCAGCAGCCAGGAACACAGGGAAGAGACCCAGTACTTC.

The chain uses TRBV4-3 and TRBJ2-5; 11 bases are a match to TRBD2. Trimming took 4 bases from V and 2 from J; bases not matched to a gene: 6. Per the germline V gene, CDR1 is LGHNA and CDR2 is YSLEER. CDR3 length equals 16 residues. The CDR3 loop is CASSPWTSGLQETQYF. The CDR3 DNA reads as TGCGCCAGCAGCCCGTGGACTAGCGGGTTACAAGAGACCCAGTACTTC.

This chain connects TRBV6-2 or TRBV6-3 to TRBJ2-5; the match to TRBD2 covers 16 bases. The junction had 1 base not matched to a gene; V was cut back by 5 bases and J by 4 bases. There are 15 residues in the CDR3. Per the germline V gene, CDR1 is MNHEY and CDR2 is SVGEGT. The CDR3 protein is CASSGTSGGAETQYF. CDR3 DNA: TGTGCCAGCAGTGGGACTAGCGGGGGGGCAGAGACCCAGTACTTC.

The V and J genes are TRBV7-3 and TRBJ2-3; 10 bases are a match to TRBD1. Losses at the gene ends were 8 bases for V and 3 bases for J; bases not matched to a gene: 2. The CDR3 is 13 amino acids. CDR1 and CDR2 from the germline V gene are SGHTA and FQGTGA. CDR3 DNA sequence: TGTGCCAGCGGGGGACAGGGGACAGATACGCAGTATTTT. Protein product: CASGGQGTDTQYF.

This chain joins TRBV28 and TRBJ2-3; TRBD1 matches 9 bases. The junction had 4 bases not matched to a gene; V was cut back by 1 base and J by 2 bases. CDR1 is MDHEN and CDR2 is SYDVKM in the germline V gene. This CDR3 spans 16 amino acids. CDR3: CASSLSWDRVTDTQYF. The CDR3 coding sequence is TGTGCCAGCAGTTTATCCTGGGACAGGGTCACAGATACGCAGTATTTT.

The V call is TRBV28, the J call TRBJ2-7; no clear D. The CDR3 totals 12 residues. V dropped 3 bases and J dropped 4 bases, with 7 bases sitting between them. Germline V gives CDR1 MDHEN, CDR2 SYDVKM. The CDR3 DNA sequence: TGTGCCAGCAGTTTCCATAGATACGAGCAGTACTTC. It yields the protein CASSFHRYEQYF.

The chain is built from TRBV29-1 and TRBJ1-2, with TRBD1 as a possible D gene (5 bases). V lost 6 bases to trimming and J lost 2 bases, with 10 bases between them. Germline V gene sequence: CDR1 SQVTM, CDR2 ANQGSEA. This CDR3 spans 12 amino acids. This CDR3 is CSVKRQNYGYTF. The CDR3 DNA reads TGCAGCGTGAAACGACAGAACTATGGCTACACCTTC.

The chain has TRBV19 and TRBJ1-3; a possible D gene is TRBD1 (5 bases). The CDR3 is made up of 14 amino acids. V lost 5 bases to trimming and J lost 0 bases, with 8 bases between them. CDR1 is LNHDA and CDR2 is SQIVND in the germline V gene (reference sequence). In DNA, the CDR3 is TGTGCCAGTAGTTTCGGGGGCTCTGGAAACACCATATATTTT. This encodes CASSFGGSGNTIYF.

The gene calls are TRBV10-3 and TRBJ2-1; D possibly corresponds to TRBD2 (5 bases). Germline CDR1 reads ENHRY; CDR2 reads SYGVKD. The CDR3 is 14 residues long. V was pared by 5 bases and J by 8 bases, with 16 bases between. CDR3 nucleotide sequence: TGTGCCATCAGTAGGACGGAGCGGCGGGATGAGCAGTTCTTC. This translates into CAISRTERRDEQFF.

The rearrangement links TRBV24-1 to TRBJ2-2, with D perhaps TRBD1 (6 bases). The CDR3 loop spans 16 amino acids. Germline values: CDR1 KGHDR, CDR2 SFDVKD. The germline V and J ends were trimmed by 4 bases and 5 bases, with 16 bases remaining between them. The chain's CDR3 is CATSDSGTSSTGELFF. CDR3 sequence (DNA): TGTGCCACCAGTGACTCCGGGACAAGTTCGACCGGGGAGCTGTTTTTT.

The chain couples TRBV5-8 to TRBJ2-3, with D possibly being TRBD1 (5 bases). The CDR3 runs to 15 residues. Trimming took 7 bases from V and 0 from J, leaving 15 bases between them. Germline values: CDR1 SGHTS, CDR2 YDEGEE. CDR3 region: CASYKGLPSTDTQYF. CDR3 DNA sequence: TGTGCCAGCTATAAGGGGCTCCCTAGCACAGATACGCAGTATTTT.

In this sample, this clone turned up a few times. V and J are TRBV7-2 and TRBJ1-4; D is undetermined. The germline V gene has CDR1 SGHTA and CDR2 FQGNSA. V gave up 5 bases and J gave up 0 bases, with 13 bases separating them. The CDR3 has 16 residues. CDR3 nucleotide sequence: TGTGCCAGCAGCCCTGGGCCGACCACAACTAATGAAAAACTGTTTTTT. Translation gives CASSPGPTTTNEKLFF.

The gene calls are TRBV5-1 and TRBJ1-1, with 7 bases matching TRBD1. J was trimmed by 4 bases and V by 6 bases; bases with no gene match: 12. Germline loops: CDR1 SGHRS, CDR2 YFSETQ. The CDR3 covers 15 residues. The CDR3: CASTSGGTGRTEAFF. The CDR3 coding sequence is TGCGCCAGCACGTCAGGGGGTACGGGACGCACTGAAGCTTTCTTT.

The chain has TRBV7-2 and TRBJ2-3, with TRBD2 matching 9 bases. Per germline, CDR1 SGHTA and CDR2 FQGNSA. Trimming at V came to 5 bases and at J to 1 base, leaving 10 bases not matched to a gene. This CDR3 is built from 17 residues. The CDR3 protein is CASSPNILAGRTDTQYF. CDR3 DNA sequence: TGTGCCAGCAGCCCTAACATACTAGCGGGCCGCACAGATACGCAGTATTTT.